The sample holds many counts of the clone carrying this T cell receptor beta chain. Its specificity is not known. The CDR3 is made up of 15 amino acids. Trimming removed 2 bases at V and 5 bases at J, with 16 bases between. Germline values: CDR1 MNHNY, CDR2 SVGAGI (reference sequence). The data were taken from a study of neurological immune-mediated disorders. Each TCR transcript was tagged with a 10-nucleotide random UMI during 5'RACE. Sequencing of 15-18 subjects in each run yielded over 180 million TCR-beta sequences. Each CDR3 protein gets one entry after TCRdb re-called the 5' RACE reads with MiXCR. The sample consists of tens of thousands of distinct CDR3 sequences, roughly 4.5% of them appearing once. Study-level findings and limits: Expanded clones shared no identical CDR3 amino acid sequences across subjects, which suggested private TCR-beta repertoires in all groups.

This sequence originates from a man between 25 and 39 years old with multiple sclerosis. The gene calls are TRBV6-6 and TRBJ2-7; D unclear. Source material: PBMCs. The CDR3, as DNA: TGTGCCAGCAGTTACACCCGTTACACGGCCAACGAGCAGTACTTC. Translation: CASSYTRYTANEQYF.